These 17 T cell receptor beta chains came from one sample sequenced in a study of early T cells in non-severe SARS-CoV-2 infection. TCRdb re-derived calls from the 5' RACE reads in MiXCR, one entry per CDR3 protein. The sample lists more than 65,000 distinct CDR3 sequences; 13% to 15% were seen once. The material was whole blood, obtained at baseline. These receptor sequences come from an adult who was a healthcare worker with PCR-confirmed SARS-CoV-2 infection or an uninfected control (not recorded which).

At least ten counts were recorded for this clonotype. This chain connects TRBV19 to TRBJ2-3; D unresolved. Germline V gives CDR1 LNHDA, CDR2 SQIVND (reference sequence). CDR3 size: 15 residues. V was pared by 3 bases and J by 0 bases, with 10 bases between. The CDR3 region is CASSMSLSSTDTQYF. CDR3 bases: TGTGCCAGTAGTATGTCGCTGTCTAGCACAGATACGCAGTATTTT.

The V gene is TRBV5-1, the J gene TRBJ2-5; D not resolved. The germline V gene has CDR1 SGHRS and CDR2 YFSETQ. With 4 bases removed from V and 2 bases from J, the gap between germline ends came to 9 bases. CDR3 length: 13 amino acids. The CDR3 nucleotides read TGCGCCAGCAGCCTCCTCAGTCAAGAGACCCAGTACTTC. It specifies CASSLLSQETQYF.

This clonotype was seen only a few times. The V gene is TRBV19, the J gene TRBJ1-5; D remains unclear. Germline CDR1 is LNHDA and CDR2 is SQIVND (reference sequence). V was trimmed by 7 bases and J by 1 base, leaving 14 bases between them. CDR3 length: 15 residues. CDR3 coding DNA: TGTGCCAGTACCCTGACGGCCTCCAGCAATCAGCCCCAGCATTTT. Residues: CASTLTASSNQPQHF.

The chain couples TRBV28 to TRBJ2-7; D gene uncertain. The germline V and J ends were trimmed by 3 bases and 7 bases, with 10 bases remaining between them. Germline CDR1 is MDHEN and CDR2 is SYDVKM. The CDR3 extends over 12 amino acids. CDR3 sequence: CASSFWAGEQYF. The CDR3 DNA is TGTGCCAGCAGTTTTTGGGCTGGGGAGCAGTACTTC.

This clonotype was seen more than once but under ten times. V gene TRBV28 combines with J gene TRBJ2-6, with D perhaps matching TRBD2 (5 bases). The CDR3 has 15 residues. CDR1 is MDHEN and CDR2 is SYDVKM in the germline V gene. V was clipped by 6 bases and J by 2 bases, with 11 bases between them. The CDR3 bases are TGTGCCAGCAGCCGAGGGTCCACTGGGGCCAACGTCCTGACTTTC. Its protein product is CASSRGSTGANVLTF.

The gene calls are TRBV20-1 and TRBJ2-4; 9 positions match TRBD1. Looked up from germline, CDR1 is DFQATT and CDR2 is SNEGSKA (reference sequence). CDR3 size: 18 residues. V lost 6 bases and J lost 0; bases outside the gene matches: 15. Written as DNA, the CDR3 is TGCAGTGCCCCAGGGACAGGGCTATTGGGTCTAGCCAAAAACATTCAGTACTTC. Its protein is CSAPGTGLLGLAKNIQYF.

This clonotype was detected only a few times. This chain links TRBV20-1 with TRBJ2-1, with TRBD2 identical over 13 bases. J was trimmed by 9 bases and V by 6 bases; bases with no gene match: 2. In germline, CDR1 is DFQATT, CDR2 SNEGSKA (reference sequence). The CDR3 extends over 12 amino acids. CDR3 region: CSARTSGSEQFF. The CDR3 DNA reads as TGCAGTGCACGGACTAGCGGGAGTGAGCAGTTCTTC.

This clonotype was seen a handful of times. V gene TRBV11-2 combines with J gene TRBJ2-1; 8 bases map to TRBD2. V trimming: 6 bases; J trimming: 4 bases; junction bases outside the gene matches: 8. Germline values: CDR1 SGHAT, CDR2 FQNNGV. The CDR3 covers 15 residues. The CDR3 protein is CASSVAGREYNEQFF. The CDR3 DNA sequence: TGTGCCAGCAGTGTAGCGGGGAGGGAGTACAATGAGCAGTTCTTC.

The chain carries TRBV28 and TRBJ2-3, with 10 bases fitting TRBD2. Per the germline V gene, CDR1 is MDHEN and CDR2 is SYDVKM. J was trimmed by 6 bases and V by 5 bases; bases with no gene match: 5. This CDR3 spans 14 amino acids. The CDR3 sequence is CASSPQLAGDTQYF. The CDR3 region has the DNA TGTGCCAGCAGTCCTCAACTAGCGGGGGATACGCAGTATTTT.

This clonotype has just a few counts. The J gene is TRBJ2-2, the V gene TRBV7-3; D perhaps matches TRBD2 (6 bases). Germline V gives CDR1 SGHTA, CDR2 FQGTGA. V lost 5 bases and J lost 5, with 15 bases in between. This CDR3 has 15 residues. This CDR3 is CASSPRRGGTGELFF. The CDR3 DNA follows: TGTGCCAGCAGCCCAAGGCGGGGTGGGACCGGGGAGCTGTTTTTT.

This clonotype was recorded a few times. The rearrangement uses TRBV6-1 and TRBJ1-3; a possible D gene is TRBD1 (5 bases). This CDR3 has 15 amino acids. The V end lost 1 base, the J end lost 2 bases, and 9 bases lay between the germline ends. Germline V lookup: CDR1 MNHNS, CDR2 SASEGT. This CDR3 is CASSEVGGTGNTIYF. The CDR3, as DNA: TGTGCCAGCAGTGAAGTTGGGGGGACTGGAAACACCATATATTTT.

The V call is TRBV12-3 or TRBV12-4, the J call TRBJ2-3; D is unresolved. This CDR3 is 11 amino acids long. V shed 6 bases and J shed 3 bases, with 4 bases lying between them. The CDR3 region has the DNA TGTGCCAGCAGGCGGACAGATACGCAGTATTTT. Encoded protein: CASRRTDTQYF.

A few counts support this clonotype. This chain uses TRBV5-1 with TRBJ1-1; TRBD1 is a possible D gene (6 bases). V lost 4 bases to trimming and J lost 3 bases, with 13 bases between them. This CDR3 spans 14 amino acids. Looked up from germline, CDR1 is SGHRS and CDR2 is YFSETQ. In DNA, the CDR3 is TGCGCCAGCAGCCTAGGCGACAGGTACACTGAAGCTTTCTTT. The encoded protein is CASSLGDRYTEAFF.

The chain couples TRBV5-4 to TRBJ2-7; 11 bases fit TRBD2. V dropped 4 bases and J dropped 3; count of bases not matched to a gene: 18. There are 19 residues in the CDR3. CDR1 is SGHNT, CDR2 YYREEE, per germline (reference sequence). DNA for the CDR3: TGTGCCAGCAGCCCCCAACCCTATAGCGGGAGGGTAGGATACTACGAGCAGTACTTC. It is translated as CASSPQPYSGRVGYYEQYF.

This clonotype came up a few times. The chain's CDR3 is CASSAGTSGGYEQYF. CDR3 DNA sequence: TGCGCCAGCAGCGCCGGGACTAGCGGGGGTTACGAGCAGTACTTC. The chain couples TRBV5-1 to TRBJ2-7; 14 bases align to TRBD2. Germline loops: CDR1 SGHRS, CDR2 YFSETQ. The V gene end was trimmed by 4 bases and the J gene end by 4 bases; junction bases not matched to a gene: 4. This CDR3 is 15 amino acids long. Full variable domain (outside the CDR3, taken from reference TRBV5-1 and TRBJ2-7): KAGVTQTPRYLIKTRGQQVTLSCSPISGHRSVSWYQQTPGQGLQFLFEYFSETQRNKGNFPGRFSGRQFSNSRSEMNVSTLELGDSALYLCASSAGTSGGYEQYFGPGTRLTVT.

This clonotype was found once. The V gene is TRBV3-1, the J gene TRBJ2-5; 9 nucleotides align to TRBD2. The CDR3 is 15 residues long. Trimming took 1 base from V and 5 from J; bases not matched to a gene: 5. Germline-derived CDR1 and CDR2 are LGHDT and YNNKEL (reference sequence). CDR3 protein: CASSQGIAGDETQYF. In DNA, the CDR3 is TGTGCCAGCAGCCAAGGGATAGCGGGAGACGAGACCCAGTACTTC.

This rearrangement joins TRBV12-3 or TRBV12-4 to TRBJ2-5; D remains ambiguous. Trimming stripped 5 bases from V and 7 bases from J, with 11 bases between. The CDR3 spans 12 residues. This CDR3 reads CASSLRAVTQYF. CDR3 in DNA: TGTGCCAGCAGTCTCCGGGCGGTGACCCAGTACTTC.